This TCR beta chain derives from a study of identifying expanded T cells in peripheral blood. Study results and limitations: About 1.2 clones differed between technical replicates, versus 16.4 and 19 over time. Clone count variance between roughly 2-week samples rose with total template count.

Sequenced by immunoSEQ multiplex PCR; TCRdb stores in-frame clones only, minus some. Among around 60,000 clones, around 86% were seen once, and the ten largest hold over 15%. Healthy donors had no documented immune events, such as infections, while sampled. CDR1 and CDR2 (germline): SNHLY, FYNNEI. V lost 6 bases to trimming and J lost 7 bases; unmatched junction nucleotides: 8. This CDR3 has 16 residues. As concerns this clone: Its cognate antigen is unknown.

V is TRBV2 and J is TRBJ2-1, with 14 bases aligning to TRBD2. The sample consisted of blood. This TCR came from a person aged 18-70 years in good health. CDR3 DNA sequence: TGTGCCAGCAGAAACCTGGGACTAGCGGGAGTGAATGAGCAGTTCTTC. This encodes CASRNLGLAGVNEQFF.